Given below is one T cell receptor (beta chain) in context. Assay: immunoSEQ multiplex PCR; the TCRdb copy retains only in-frame clones and omits some. The table lists about 83,000 clones, roughly 96% of them singletons. These data originate in a study of T cell changes during pregnancy in multiple sclerosis. The sequencing used peripheral blood, collected in the second trimester of pregnancy. The TCR comes from a female donor with multiple sclerosis, enrolled in a pregnancy study.

CDR3 amino acids: CASSPTLGAEQYF. CDR3 sequence (DNA): TGTGCCAGCAGTCCTACCTTGGGGGCCGAGCAGTACTTC. The chain links TRBV27 to TRBJ2-7; TRBD1 might be the D (6 bases). With 5 bases removed from V and 6 bases from J, the gap between germline ends came to 14 bases. The germline V gene has CDR1 MNHEY and CDR2 SMNVEV (reference sequence). The CDR3 consists of 13 residues.